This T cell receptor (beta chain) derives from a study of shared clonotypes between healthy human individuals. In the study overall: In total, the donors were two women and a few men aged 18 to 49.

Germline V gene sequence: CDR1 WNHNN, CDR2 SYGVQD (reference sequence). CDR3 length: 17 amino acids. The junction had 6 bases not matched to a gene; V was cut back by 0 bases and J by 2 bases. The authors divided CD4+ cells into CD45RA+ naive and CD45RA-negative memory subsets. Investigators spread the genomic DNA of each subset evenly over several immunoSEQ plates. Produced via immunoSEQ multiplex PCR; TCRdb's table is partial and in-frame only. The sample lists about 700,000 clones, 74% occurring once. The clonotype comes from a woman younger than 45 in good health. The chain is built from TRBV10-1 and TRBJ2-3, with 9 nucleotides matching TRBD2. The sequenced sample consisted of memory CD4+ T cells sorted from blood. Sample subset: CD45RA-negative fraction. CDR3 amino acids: CASSESSAGGFTDTQYF. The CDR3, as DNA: TGCGCCAGCAGTGAGTCTTCGGCGGGAGGGTTCACAGATACGCAGTATTTT.